The text below deals with one TCR beta chain. Its antigen is unidentified. This sample is drawn from a study of Graves' ophthalmopathy and Graves' hyperthyroidism. Study-wide findings and caveats: Blood also carried most expanded thyroid clonotypes exceeding 0.001 frequency.

As the template, RNA transcripts were used to amplify TCR beta CDR3 regions. The authors performed first-round RT-PCR with HTBI primers and then a second-round multiplex PCR. In TCRdb, the multiplex PCR reads were re-called with MiXCR into one record per CDR3 protein. This table holds around 1.1 million distinct CDR3 sequences, roughly 35% found once. V was clipped by 2 bases and J by 1 base; unmatched bases: 15. The CDR3 is made up of 20 amino acids. Germline V lookup: CDR1 SEHNR, CDR2 FQNEAQ (reference sequence). The chain links TRBV7-9 to TRBJ1-1; 11 bases map to TRBD1. This receptor was identified in an adult man with Graves' hyperthyroidism. Sequences were obtained from peripheral blood or thyroid tissue (not recorded which). The CDR3 here is CASSLIQGQGVSTTNTEAFF. In DNA, the CDR3 is TGTGCCAGCAGCTTAATTCAGGGACAGGGGGTGTCGACCACGAACACTGAAGCTTTCTTT.